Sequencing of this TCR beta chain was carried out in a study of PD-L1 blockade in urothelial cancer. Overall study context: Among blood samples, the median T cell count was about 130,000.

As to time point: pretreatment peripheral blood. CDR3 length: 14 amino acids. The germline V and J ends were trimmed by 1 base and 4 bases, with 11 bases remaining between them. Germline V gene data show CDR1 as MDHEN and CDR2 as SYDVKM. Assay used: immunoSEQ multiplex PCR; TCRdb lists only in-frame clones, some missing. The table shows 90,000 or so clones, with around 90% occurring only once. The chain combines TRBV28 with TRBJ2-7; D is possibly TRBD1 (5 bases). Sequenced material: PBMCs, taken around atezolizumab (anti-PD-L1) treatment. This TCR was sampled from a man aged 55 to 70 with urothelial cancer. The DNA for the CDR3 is TGTGCCAGCAGTTTATCAGGGTCTGAATACGAGCAGTACTTC. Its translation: CASSLSGSEYEQYF.